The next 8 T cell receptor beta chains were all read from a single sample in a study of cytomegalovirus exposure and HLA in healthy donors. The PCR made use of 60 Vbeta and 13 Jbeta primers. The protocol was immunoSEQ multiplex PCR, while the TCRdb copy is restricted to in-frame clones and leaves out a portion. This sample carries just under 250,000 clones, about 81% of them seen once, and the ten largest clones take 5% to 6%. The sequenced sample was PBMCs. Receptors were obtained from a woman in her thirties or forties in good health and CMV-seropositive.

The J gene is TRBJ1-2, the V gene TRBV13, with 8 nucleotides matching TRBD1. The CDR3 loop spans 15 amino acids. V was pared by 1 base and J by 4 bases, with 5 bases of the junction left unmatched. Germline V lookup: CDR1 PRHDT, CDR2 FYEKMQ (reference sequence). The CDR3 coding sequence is TGTGCCAGCAGCTTAGATAGGACAGGGCTCTATGGCTACACCTTC. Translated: CASSLDRTGLYGYTF.

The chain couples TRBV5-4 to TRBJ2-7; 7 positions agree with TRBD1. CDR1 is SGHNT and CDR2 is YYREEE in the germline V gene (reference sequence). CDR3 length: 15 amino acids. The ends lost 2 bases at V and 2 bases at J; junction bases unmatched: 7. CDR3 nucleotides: TGTGCCAGCAGCTTAACCACAGGGGTGACCTACGAGCAGTACTTC. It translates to CASSLTTGVTYEQYF.

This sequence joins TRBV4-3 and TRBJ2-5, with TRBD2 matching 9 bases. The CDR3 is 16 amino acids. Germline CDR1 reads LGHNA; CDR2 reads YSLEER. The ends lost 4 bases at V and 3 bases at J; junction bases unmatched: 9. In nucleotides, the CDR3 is TGCGCCAGCAGCCGAGGTTTTGTAGCGGGGGAAGAGACCCAGTACTTC. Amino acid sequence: CASSRGFVAGEETQYF.

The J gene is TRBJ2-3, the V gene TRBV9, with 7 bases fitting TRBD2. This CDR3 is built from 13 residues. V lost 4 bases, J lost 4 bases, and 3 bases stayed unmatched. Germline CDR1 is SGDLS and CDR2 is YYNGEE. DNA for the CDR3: TGTGCCAGCAGCCCAACTAGCGCAGATACGCAGTATTTT. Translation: CASSPTSADTQYF. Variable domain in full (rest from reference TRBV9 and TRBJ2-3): DSGVTQTPKHLITATGQRVTLRCSPRSGDLSVYWYQQSLDQGLQFLIQYYNGEERAKGNILERFSAQQFPDLHSELNLSSLELGDSALYFCASSPTSADTQYFGPGTRLTVL.

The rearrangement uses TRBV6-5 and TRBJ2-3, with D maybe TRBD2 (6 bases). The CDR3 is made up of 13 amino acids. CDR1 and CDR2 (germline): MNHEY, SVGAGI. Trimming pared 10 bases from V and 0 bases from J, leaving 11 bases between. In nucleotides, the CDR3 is TGTGCCACAGGGAGGCGAAGCACAGATACGCAGTATTTT. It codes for CATGRRSTDTQYF.

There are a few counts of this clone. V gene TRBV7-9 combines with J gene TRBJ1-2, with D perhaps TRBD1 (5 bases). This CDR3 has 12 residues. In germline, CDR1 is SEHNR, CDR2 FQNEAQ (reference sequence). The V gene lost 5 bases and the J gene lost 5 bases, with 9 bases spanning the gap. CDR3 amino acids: CASSQDTYGYTF. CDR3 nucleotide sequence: TGTGCCAGCAGCCAGGACACGTATGGCTACACCTTC.

In DNA, the CDR3 is TGCGCCAGCAGCCAAAGACAGGGAACCGCCTACGAGCAGTACTTC. Amino acid sequence: CASSQRQGTAYEQYF. The chain links TRBV4-1 to TRBJ2-7; 7 bases are shared with TRBD1. Germline CDR1 is MGHRA and CDR2 is YSYEKL. The CDR3 is made up of 15 amino acids. V was pared by 2 bases and J by 2 bases, with 6 bases of the junction left unmatched.

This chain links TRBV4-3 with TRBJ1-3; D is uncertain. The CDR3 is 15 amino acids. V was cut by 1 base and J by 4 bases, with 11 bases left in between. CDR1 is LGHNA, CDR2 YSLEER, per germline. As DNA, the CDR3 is TGCGCCAGCAGCCAAGTGGTAACGCTAGGAAACACCATATATTTT. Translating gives CASSQVVTLGNTIYF.